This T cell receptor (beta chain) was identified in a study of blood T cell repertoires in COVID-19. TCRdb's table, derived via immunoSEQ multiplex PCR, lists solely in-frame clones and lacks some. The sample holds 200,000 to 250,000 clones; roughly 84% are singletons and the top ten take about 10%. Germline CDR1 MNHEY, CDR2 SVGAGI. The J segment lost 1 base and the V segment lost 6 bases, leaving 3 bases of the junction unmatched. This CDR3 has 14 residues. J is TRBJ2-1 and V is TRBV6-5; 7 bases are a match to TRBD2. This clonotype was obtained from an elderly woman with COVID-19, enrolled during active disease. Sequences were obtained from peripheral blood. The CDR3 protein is CASRGGGSYNEQFF. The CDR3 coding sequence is TGTGCCAGCAGGGGCGGGGGTTCCTACAATGAGCAGTTCTTC.